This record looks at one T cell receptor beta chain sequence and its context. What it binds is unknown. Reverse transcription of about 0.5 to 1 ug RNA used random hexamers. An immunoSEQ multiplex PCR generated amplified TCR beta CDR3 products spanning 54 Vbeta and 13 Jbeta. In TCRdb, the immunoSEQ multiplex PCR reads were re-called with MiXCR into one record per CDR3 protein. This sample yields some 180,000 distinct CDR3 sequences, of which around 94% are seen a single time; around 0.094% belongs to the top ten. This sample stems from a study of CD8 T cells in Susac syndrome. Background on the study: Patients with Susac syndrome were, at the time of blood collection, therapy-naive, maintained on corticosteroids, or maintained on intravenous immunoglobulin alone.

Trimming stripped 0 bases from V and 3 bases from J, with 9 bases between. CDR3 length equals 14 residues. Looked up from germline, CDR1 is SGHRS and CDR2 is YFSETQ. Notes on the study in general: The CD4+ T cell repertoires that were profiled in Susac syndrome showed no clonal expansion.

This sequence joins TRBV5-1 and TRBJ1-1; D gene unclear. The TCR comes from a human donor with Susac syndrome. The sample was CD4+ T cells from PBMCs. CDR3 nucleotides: TGCGCCAGCAGCTTGGAGGCACAGTACACTGAAGCTTTCTTT. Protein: CASSLEAQYTEAFF.